This T cell receptor beta chain was sequenced during a study of blood T cell repertoires in COVID-19. About the research overall: Collection of acute and convalescent COVID-19 samples took place in the United States, Italy and Spain. Sources were T cells, B-cell-depleted T cells, or PBMCs; the material itself was cDNA or gDNA.

As originally analysed: Reference gene primer amplification gave estimated nucleated cell counts. This table comes from immunoSEQ multiplex PCR, and its TCRdb copy is limited to in-frame clones, with some not included. V and J calls and clone size are as listed in that table; D and trimming were resolved from the DNA. In the table there are some 250,000 clones, around 83% of which are singletons. With 3 bases removed from V and 7 bases from J, the gap between germline ends came to 11 bases. This CDR3 spans 14 amino acids. CDR1 is SGDLS, CDR2 YYNGEE, per germline. The TCR sequence derives from a young woman with acute or convalescent COVID-19. Sequencing was done on a sample of peripheral blood. The chain recombines TRBV9 with TRBJ1-6; a possible D gene is TRBD1 (6 bases). CDR3 loop: CASSETGLNSPLHF. In DNA, the CDR3 is TGTGCCAGCAGCGAAACAGGGTTGAATTCACCCCTCCACTTT. Full variable domain (outside the CDR3, taken from reference TRBV9 and TRBJ1-6): DSGVTQTPKHLITATGQRVTLRCSPRSGDLSVYWYQQSLDQGLQFLIQYYNGEERAKGNILERFSAQQFPDLHSELNLSSLELGDSALYFCASSETGLNSPLHFGNGTRLTVT.